This T cell receptor (beta chain) was identified in a study of blood T cell repertoires in COVID-19. Profiled with immunoSEQ multiplex PCR; TCRdb holds only in-frame clones, not every one. Seen here are 45,000 to 65,000 clones, approximately 82% observed once, and the top ten hold 6.9%. V dropped 5 bases and J dropped 7; count of bases not matched to a gene: 7. From germline, CDR1 is SQVTM and CDR2 ANQGSEA. The CDR3 is made up of 12 amino acids. The sequence derives from a man aged 70-80 years with active COVID-19. This chain uses TRBV29-1 with TRBJ1-1; TRBD1 matches 7 bases. The sample consisted of peripheral blood. CDR3 amino acids: CSVSQRTGEAFF. The CDR3 nucleotides read TGCAGCGTTTCCCAAAGGACAGGTGAAGCTTTCTTT.